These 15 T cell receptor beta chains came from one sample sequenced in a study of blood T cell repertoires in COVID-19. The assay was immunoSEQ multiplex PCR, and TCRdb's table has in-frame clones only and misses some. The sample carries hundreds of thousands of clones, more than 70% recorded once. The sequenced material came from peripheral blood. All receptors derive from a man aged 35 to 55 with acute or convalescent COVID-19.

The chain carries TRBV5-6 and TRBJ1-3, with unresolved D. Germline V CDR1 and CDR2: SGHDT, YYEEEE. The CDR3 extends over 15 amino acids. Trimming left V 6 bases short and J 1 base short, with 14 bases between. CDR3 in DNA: TGTGCCAGCACCGTCGGGAGGGCGTCTGGAAACACCATATATTTT. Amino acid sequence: CASTVGRASGNTIYF. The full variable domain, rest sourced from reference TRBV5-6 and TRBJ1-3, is DAGVTQSPTHLIKTRGQQVTLRCSPKSGHDTVSWYQQALGQGPQFIFQYYEEEERQRGNFPDRFSGHQFPNYSSELNVNALLLGDSALYLCASTVGRASGNTIYFGEGSWLTVV.

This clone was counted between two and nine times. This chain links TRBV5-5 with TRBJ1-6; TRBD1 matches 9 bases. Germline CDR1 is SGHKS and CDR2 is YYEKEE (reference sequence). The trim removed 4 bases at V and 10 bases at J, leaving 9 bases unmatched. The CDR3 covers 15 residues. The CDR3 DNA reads TGTGCCAGCAGCCCAAGGACAGGGGACGGATCACCCCTCCACTTT. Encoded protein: CASSPRTGDGSPLHF.

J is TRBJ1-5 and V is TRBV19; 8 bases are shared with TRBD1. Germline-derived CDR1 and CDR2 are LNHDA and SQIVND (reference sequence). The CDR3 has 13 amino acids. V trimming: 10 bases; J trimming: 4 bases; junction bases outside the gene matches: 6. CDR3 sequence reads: CATDQGANQPQHF. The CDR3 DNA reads TGTGCCACAGATCAGGGGGCAAATCAGCCCCAGCATTTT.

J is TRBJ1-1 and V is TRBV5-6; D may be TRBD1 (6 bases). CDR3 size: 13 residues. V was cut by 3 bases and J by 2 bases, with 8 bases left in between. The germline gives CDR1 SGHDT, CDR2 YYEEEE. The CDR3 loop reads CASSWDTNTEAFF. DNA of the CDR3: TGTGCCAGCAGCTGGGACACTAACACTGAAGCTTTCTTT.

Here the CDR3 DNA reads TGTGCCAGTAGTATCACCCCACGGGGAGGCCAAGAGACCCAGTACTTC. It yields the protein CASSITPRGGQETQYF. The J gene is TRBJ2-5, the V gene TRBV19, with D perhaps matching TRBD2 (6 bases). The germline V and J ends were trimmed by 3 bases and 1 base, with 15 bases remaining between them. This CDR3 is built from 16 residues. In germline, CDR1 is LNHDA, CDR2 SQIVND (reference sequence).

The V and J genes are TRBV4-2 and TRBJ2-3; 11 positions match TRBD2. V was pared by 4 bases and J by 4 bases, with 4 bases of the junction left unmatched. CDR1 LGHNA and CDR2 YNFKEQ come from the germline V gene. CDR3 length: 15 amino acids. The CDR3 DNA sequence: TGTGCCAGCAGCCCTAGCGGGGGGAGTTCAGATACGCAGTATTTT. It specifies CASSPSGGSSDTQYF.

DNA for the CDR3: TGTGCCAGCAGCTTAGTTGGACAACCTCACGAGCAGTACTTC. As protein: CASSLVGQPHEQYF. The chain carries TRBV7-9 and TRBJ2-7; possible D gene TRBD1, 5 bases. CDR1 and CDR2 (germline): SEHNR, FQNEAQ (reference sequence). CDR3 length equals 14 residues. Trimming stripped 1 base from V and 5 bases from J, with 12 bases between.

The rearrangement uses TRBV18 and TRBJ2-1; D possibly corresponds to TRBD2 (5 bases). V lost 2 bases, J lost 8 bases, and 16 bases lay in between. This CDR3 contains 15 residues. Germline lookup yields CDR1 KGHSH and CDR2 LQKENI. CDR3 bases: TGTGCCAGCTCACCAGCCCCCGTCGGTAGCGATGAGCAGTTCTTC. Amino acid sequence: CASSPAPVGSDEQFF.

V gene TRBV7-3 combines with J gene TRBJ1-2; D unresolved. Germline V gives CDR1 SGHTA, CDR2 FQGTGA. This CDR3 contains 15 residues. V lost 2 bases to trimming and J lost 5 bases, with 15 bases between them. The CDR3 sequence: CASSLPPGTRYGYTF. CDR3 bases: TGTGCCAGCAGCTTACCTCCAGGTACTCGGTATGGCTACACCTTC.

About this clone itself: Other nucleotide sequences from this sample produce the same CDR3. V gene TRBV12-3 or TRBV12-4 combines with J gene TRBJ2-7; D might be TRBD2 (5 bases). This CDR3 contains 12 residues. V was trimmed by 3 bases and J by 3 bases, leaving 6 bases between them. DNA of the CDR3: TGTGCCAGCAGTTTTGAGGGCTACGAGCAGTACTTC. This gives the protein CASSFEGYEQYF.

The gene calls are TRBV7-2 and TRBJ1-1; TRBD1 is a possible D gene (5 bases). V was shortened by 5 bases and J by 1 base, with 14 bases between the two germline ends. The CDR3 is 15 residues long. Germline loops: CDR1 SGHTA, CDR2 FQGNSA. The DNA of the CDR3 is TGTGCCAGCAGCCCCCACGGGGGAGGGAACACTGAAGCTTTCTTT. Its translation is CASSPHGGGNTEAFF.

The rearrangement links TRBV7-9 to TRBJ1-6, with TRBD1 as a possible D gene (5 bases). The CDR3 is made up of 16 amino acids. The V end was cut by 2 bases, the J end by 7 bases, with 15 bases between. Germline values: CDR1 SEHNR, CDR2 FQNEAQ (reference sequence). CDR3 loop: CASSLYGAAANSPLHF. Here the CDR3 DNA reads TGTGCCAGCAGCTTATATGGGGCGGCAGCCAATTCACCCCTCCACTTT.

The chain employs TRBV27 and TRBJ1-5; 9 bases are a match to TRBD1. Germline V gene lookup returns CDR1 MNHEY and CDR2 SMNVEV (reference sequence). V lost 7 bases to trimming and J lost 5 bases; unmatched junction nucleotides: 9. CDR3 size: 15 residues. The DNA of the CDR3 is TGTGCCAGCAAGCTTGGGGACAGGGAGGATCAGCCCCAGCATTTT. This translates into CASKLGDREDQPQHF.

CDR3 loop: CASSLGTGVRNNSPLHF. DNA of the CDR3: TGTGCCAGCAGCTTGGGAACAGGGGTTAGGAATAATTCACCCCTCCACTTT. The chain recombines TRBV5-5 with TRBJ1-6; TRBD1 agrees at 7 bases. The CDR3 extends over 17 amino acids. Germline V gives CDR1 SGHKS, CDR2 YYEKEE (reference sequence). V dropped 0 bases and J dropped 5; count of bases not matched to a gene: 8.

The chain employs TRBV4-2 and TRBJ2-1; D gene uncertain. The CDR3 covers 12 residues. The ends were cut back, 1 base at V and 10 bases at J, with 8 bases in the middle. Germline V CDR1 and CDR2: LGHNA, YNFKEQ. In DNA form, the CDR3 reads TGTGCCAGCAGCCAAGTAGAGGTCGAGCAGTTCTTC. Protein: CASSQVEVEQFF.